This passage covers 32 T cell receptor beta chains from one sample sequenced in a study of blood T cell repertoires in COVID-19. Sequenced by immunoSEQ multiplex PCR; TCRdb stores in-frame clones only, minus some. The sample contains 150,000 to 200,000 clones, approximately 87% of which appear only once. Sequenced sample: peripheral blood. These receptors came from a man younger than 35 with active or convalescent COVID-19.

CDR3 sequence reads: CASSSLFSGNTIYF. CDR3 nucleotide sequence: TGTGCCAGCAGCTCCCTCTTTTCTGGAAACACCATATATTTT. The chain combines TRBV7-9 with TRBJ1-3; D gene unclear. CDR1 is SEHNR and CDR2 is FQNEAQ in the germline V gene (reference sequence). V gave up 4 bases and J gave up 1 base, with 8 bases separating them. There are 14 residues in the CDR3.

V is TRBV6-6 and J is TRBJ2-7; 10 nucleotides align to TRBD2. Unmatched junction bases numbered 7, after V lost 7 bases and J lost 1 base. The CDR3 is made up of 15 amino acids. The V gene's germline CDR1 is MNHNY and CDR2 SVGAGI (reference sequence). CDR3 in amino acids: CASTQASGSSYEQYF. Here the CDR3 DNA reads TGTGCCAGCACCCAAGCTAGCGGGAGTTCCTACGAGCAGTACTTC.

The chain is built from TRBV9 and TRBJ1-1, with TRBD1 matching over 8 bases. Germline CDR1 is SGDLS and CDR2 is YYNGEE. The CDR3 contains 15 residues. With V trimmed by 4 bases and J by 10 bases, 15 bases remained unmatched. CDR3 protein: CASSSYQDRASTAFF. The CDR3 coding sequence is TGTGCCAGCAGCTCCTATCAGGACAGGGCCAGCACAGCTTTCTTT.

The chain employs TRBV18 and TRBJ1-5; TRBD1 agrees at 8 bases. The ends lost 5 bases at V and 6 bases at J; junction bases unmatched: 9. Germline lookup yields CDR1 KGHSH and CDR2 LQKENI. The CDR3 extends over 15 amino acids. CDR3: CASSSGQGLSQPQHF. The CDR3 DNA is TGTGCCAGCTCATCCGGACAGGGATTAAGTCAGCCCCAGCATTTT.

The chain is built from TRBV24-1 and TRBJ2-7; TRBD2 aligns across 10 bases. Germline V gene data show CDR1 as KGHDR and CDR2 as SFDVKD. CDR3 size: 17 residues. Trimming at V came to 2 bases and at J to 0 bases, leaving 6 bases not matched to a gene. CDR3 sequence reads: CATSDYQTSGCSYEQYF. The CDR3 coding sequence is TGTGCCACCAGTGATTACCAGACTAGCGGGTGCTCCTACGAGCAGTACTTC.

This rearrangement joins TRBV7-6 to TRBJ1-1; D possibly corresponds to TRBD1 (6 bases). Germline CDR1 reads SGHVS; CDR2 reads FNYEAQ. Between the trimmed V and J ends, which lost 1 base and 1 base, there was a span of 10 bases. CDR3 length equals 15 residues. CDR3 in amino acids: CASSLGVGGNTEAFF. DNA of the CDR3: TGTGCCAGCAGCTTAGGGGTAGGGGGGAACACTGAAGCTTTCTTT. The whole variable domain, remainder taken from reference TRBV7-6 and TRBJ1-1, is GAGVSQSPRYKVTKRGQDVALRCDPISGHVSLYWYRQALGQGPEFLTYFNYEAQQDKSGLPNDRFSAERPEGSISTLTIQRTEQRDSAMYRCASSLGVGGNTEAFFGQGTRLTVV.

The rearrangement uses TRBV15 and TRBJ2-3; 7 bases fit TRBD1. CDR3 length: 15 amino acids. After removal of 1 base from V and 4 bases from J, the junction contained 5 bases not matched to a gene. Germline V gene lookup returns CDR1 LNHNV and CDR2 YYDKDF (reference sequence). CDR3 loop: CATSRARGQADTQYF. In DNA, the CDR3 is TGTGCCACCAGCAGAGCGAGGGGGCAGGCAGATACGCAGTATTTT.

This sequence joins TRBV13 and TRBJ2-1; D may be TRBD2 (6 bases). Trimming shortened V by 5 bases and J by 1 base, and 12 bases separated the two germline ends. Per germline, CDR1 PRHDT and CDR2 FYEKMQ (reference sequence). This CDR3 comprises 15 residues. CDR3 sequence: CASSALEGSYNEQFF. CDR3 bases: TGTGCCAGCAGCGCGCTGGAGGGATCCTACAATGAGCAGTTCTTC. The variable domain in full, with the rest retrieved from reference TRBV13 and TRBJ2-1, is AAGVIQSPRHLIKEKRETATLKCYPIPRHDTVYWYQQGPGQDPQFLISFYEKMQSDKGSIPDRFSAQQFSDYHSELNMSSLELGDSALYFCASSALEGSYNEQFFGPGTRLTVL.

This clone appeared a few times. The genes are TRBV5-1 and TRBJ1-4; weak D call: TRBD1 (5 bases). Germline CDR1 and CDR2: SGHRS and YFSETQ. The V and J ends lost 4 bases and 8 bases respectively, with 15 bases between them. The CDR3 has 14 residues. CDR3 residues: CASSPSGEEEKLFF. The CDR3 DNA follows: TGCGCCAGCAGCCCCTCGGGGGAGGAAGAAAAACTGTTTTTT.

The genes are TRBV10-3 and TRBJ2-7; 10 bases agree with TRBD1. Germline V gene data show CDR1 as ENHRY and CDR2 as SYGVKD. V shed 2 bases and J 2 bases; nucleotides not matched to a gene: 3. The CDR3 contains 15 residues. CDR3 coding DNA: TGTGCCATCAGTGAGACCGGGACAGGGGCCTACGAGCAGTACGTC. Translated: CAISETGTGAYEQYV.

The chain is built from TRBV27 and TRBJ1-6; tentatively, D is TRBD1 (6 bases). Germline V gene lookup returns CDR1 MNHEY and CDR2 SMNVEV (reference sequence). The CDR3 consists of 16 residues. The ends were cut back, 5 bases at V and 5 bases at J, with 16 bases in the middle. CDR3 nucleotide sequence: TGTGCCAGCAGTCAACAGGGTCCTATAAATAATTCACCCCTCCACTTT. Encoded protein: CASSQQGPINNSPLHF.

The genes are TRBV2 and TRBJ2-5; D is unclear. The V end lost 10 bases, the J end lost 2 bases, and 20 bases lay between the germline ends. From germline, CDR1 is SNHLY and CDR2 FYNNEI. The CDR3 is 15 amino acids. This CDR3 reads CAMETRRHRQETQYF. The CDR3 region has the DNA TGTGCCATGGAAACCCGAAGACACCGGCAAGAGACCCAGTACTTC.

The chain joins TRBV4-3 to TRBJ2-7; 9 positions match TRBD1. The CDR3 is 15 residues long. Germline V CDR1 and CDR2: LGHNA, YSLEER. V dropped 4 bases and J dropped 3; count of bases not matched to a gene: 7. CDR3 in amino acids: CASSRGPGQGYEQYF. CDR3 in DNA: TGCGCCAGCAGCCGAGGACCGGGACAGGGCTACGAGCAGTACTTC.

This rearrangement joins TRBV19 to TRBJ2-1; TRBD1 aligns across 7 bases. Trimming removed 6 bases from V and 9 bases from J; junction bases left unmatched: 11. The length of the CDR3 is 14 residues. Germline assignment: CDR1 LNHDA and CDR2 SQIVND (reference sequence). The CDR3 region is CASRGTVGFGEQFF. CDR3 in DNA: TGTGCCAGTAGGGGGACAGTTGGATTCGGTGAGCAGTTCTTC.

The rearrangement uses TRBV27 and TRBJ1-1; 8 bases match TRBD1. The CDR3 contains 14 residues. The V gene end was trimmed by 3 bases and the J gene end by 5 bases; junction bases not matched to a gene: 5. In germline, CDR1 is MNHEY, CDR2 SMNVEV (reference sequence). In nucleotides, the CDR3 is TGTGCCAGCAGTTTTACTACAGGGGGAACTGAAGCTTTCTTT. It codes for CASSFTTGGTEAFF.

The V call is TRBV10-3, the J call TRBJ1-2, with TRBD1 matching over 7 bases. This CDR3 has 14 amino acids. Trimming cost V 1 base and J 4 bases; bases outside gene matches: 3. In germline, CDR1 is ENHRY, CDR2 SYGVKD. The CDR3 loop reads CAISEYRGPYGYTF. As DNA, the CDR3 is TGTGCCATCAGTGAGTACAGGGGCCCCTATGGCTACACCTTC.

This clone was seen once. V gene TRBV3-1 (or the pseudogene TRBV3-2) combines with J gene TRBJ2-5, with TRBD1 matching 9 bases. This CDR3 is 16 amino acids long. V trimming: 4 bases; J trimming: 3 bases; junction bases outside the gene matches: 9. Germline CDR1 and CDR2: LGHDT and YNNKEL (reference sequence). In nucleotides, the CDR3 is TGTGCCAGCAGCCCGAAACAGGGGGCAAGGGAAGAGACCCAGTACTTC. Translating it yields CASSPKQGAREETQYF.

The V and J genes are TRBV19 and TRBJ1-2; a weak D match, TRBD1 (5 bases). Trimming removed 1 base at V and 7 bases at J, with 13 bases between. CDR3 length: 14 amino acids. Germline V lookup: CDR1 LNHDA, CDR2 SQIVND (reference sequence). The CDR3, as DNA: TGTGCCAGTAGTATAGGGTCAGGGTCGGCTGGCTACACCTTC. Residues: CASSIGSGSAGYTF.

The genes are TRBV11-2 and TRBJ2-3; 11 nucleotides align to TRBD1. Germline V gene sequence: CDR1 SGHAT, CDR2 FQNNGV. V lost 5 bases to trimming and J lost 2 bases; unmatched junction nucleotides: 6. The CDR3 is 16 amino acids. The CDR3 sequence is CASSPGTGGPTDTQYF. The CDR3 nucleotides are TGTGCCAGCAGCCCCGGGACAGGGGGACCCACAGATACGCAGTATTTT.

This chain links TRBV6-5 with TRBJ1-2; the D is unclear. Per germline, CDR1 MNHEY and CDR2 SVGAGI. The CDR3 has 14 residues. V was shortened by 2 bases and J by 7 bases, with 14 bases between the two germline ends. CDR3 loop: CASSYGLGIGGYTF. In DNA form, the CDR3 reads TGTGCCAGCAGTTACGGACTAGGAATAGGTGGCTACACCTTC.

V usage is TRBV20-1 and J usage is TRBJ1-6; D is unclear. Trimming left V 3 bases short and J 4 bases short, with 7 bases between. The CDR3 is 13 amino acids. CDR1 is DFQATT and CDR2 is SNEGSKA in the germline V gene (reference sequence). The CDR3 DNA sequence: TGCAGTGCTAGTATGTCTTATAATTCACCCCTCCACTTT. This sequence encodes CSASMSYNSPLHF.

The genes are TRBV6-2 or TRBV6-3 and TRBJ2-2, with 9 bases lining up with TRBD2. Germline trimming cut 4 bases from V and 0 bases from J; bases unmatched to any gene: 6. CDR1 and CDR2 from the germline V gene are MNHEY and SVGEGT. The CDR3 has 17 amino acids. CDR3: CASSFTWTSANTGELFF. The CDR3 DNA sequence: TGTGCCAGCAGTTTTACTTGGACTAGCGCGAACACCGGGGAGCTGTTTTTT.

V and J are TRBV2 and TRBJ1-2, with 7 bases that match TRBD1. Germline V gene sequence: CDR1 SNHLY, CDR2 FYNNEI. The CDR3 runs to 14 residues. V shed 1 base and J 4 bases; nucleotides not matched to a gene: 3. This CDR3 is CASSEEQGSYGYTF. CDR3 DNA sequence: TGTGCCAGCAGTGAAGAACAGGGGTCCTATGGCTACACCTTC.

This chain connects TRBV20-1 to TRBJ2-2; D might be TRBD1 (5 bases). V was shortened by 2 bases and J by 8 bases, with 6 bases between the two germline ends. This CDR3 has 11 residues. Germline V gives CDR1 DFQATT, CDR2 SNEGSKA (reference sequence). CDR3 region: CSARRGGELFF. As DNA, the CDR3 is TGCAGTGCTAGAAGGGGTGGGGAGCTGTTTTTT.

The V gene is TRBV27, the J gene TRBJ1-5, with 8 bases matching TRBD1. Unmatched junction bases numbered 3, after V lost 5 bases and J lost 6 bases. Germline lookup yields CDR1 MNHEY and CDR2 SMNVEV (reference sequence). This CDR3 comprises 13 residues. CDR3 nucleotide sequence: TGTGCCAGCAGTACCAGGGGGCTTCAGCCCCAGCATTTT. Residues: CASSTRGLQPQHF.

This clone appeared once. The chain has TRBV13 and TRBJ1-1; maybe TRBD1 (5 bases). This CDR3 is 14 amino acids long. The V end was cut by 2 bases, the J end by 7 bases, with 14 bases between. Germline loops: CDR1 PRHDT, CDR2 FYEKMQ (reference sequence). CDR3 in amino acids: CASSLIGALGEAFF. The DNA of the CDR3 is TGTGCCAGCAGCTTAATTGGGGCGTTAGGTGAAGCTTTCTTT.

This clone was seen more than once but under ten times. The V gene is TRBV12-5, the J gene TRBJ1-5; D unresolved. The CDR3 has 15 amino acids. Germline CDR1 reads LGHNT; CDR2 reads FRNRAP. Trimming shortened V by 2 bases and J by 5 bases, and 13 bases separated the two germline ends. The CDR3 spells CASGLFPGRDQPQHF. In DNA form, the CDR3 reads TGTGCTAGTGGTTTGTTCCCTGGGAGGGATCAGCCCCAGCATTTT. Full variable domain (remainder filled in from reference TRBV12-5 and TRBJ1-5): DARVTQTPRHKVTEMGQEVTMRCQPILGHNTVFWYRQTMMQGLELLAYFRNRAPLDDSGMPKDRFSAEMPDATLATLKIQPSEPRDSAVYFCASGLFPGRDQPQHFGDGTRLSIL.

The chain is built from TRBV11-3 and TRBJ2-5; D call uncertain. CDR3 length: 13 amino acids. Deletions cut 2 bases from V and 3 bases from J, with 7 bases between. Germline V gene sequence: CDR1 SGHNT, CDR2 YENEEA. DNA of the CDR3: TGTGCCAGCAGCTTATCTCCAGAAGAGACCCAGTACTTC. This translates into CASSLSPEETQYF.

This chain uses TRBV11-2 with TRBJ1-1; 10 positions agree with TRBD1. This CDR3 comprises 16 residues. Germline lookup yields CDR1 SGHAT and CDR2 FQNNGV. After removal of 5 bases from V and 4 bases from J, the junction contained 10 bases not matched to a gene. The CDR3 here is CASSTRQGARSTEAFF. For the CDR3, the DNA is TGTGCCAGCAGCACCCGACAGGGGGCAAGGAGCACTGAAGCTTTCTTT.

This clone showed up just a few times. The V and J genes are TRBV7-6 and TRBJ2-1; 7 bases map to TRBD1. The CDR3 has 17 amino acids. The germline gives CDR1 SGHVS, CDR2 FNYEAQ. V was pared by 3 bases and J by 5 bases, with 13 bases of the junction left unmatched. The CDR3 region is CASSFLAGTDLDNEQFF. The CDR3 region has the DNA TGTGCCAGCAGCTTCTTAGCCGGGACAGATTTGGACAATGAGCAGTTCTTC. Full variable domain (rest looked up from reference TRBV7-6 and TRBJ2-1): GAGVSQSPRYKVTKRGQDVALRCDPISGHVSLYWYRQALGQGPEFLTYFNYEAQQDKSGLPNDRFSAERPEGSISTLTIQRTEQRDSAMYRCASSFLAGTDLDNEQFFGPGTRLTVL.

V and J are TRBV5-1 and TRBJ2-5; TRBD1 aligns across 9 bases. V shed 0 bases, J shed 5 bases, and the junction held 5 bases outside the gene matches. The CDR3 length is 15 residues. Germline V lookup: CDR1 SGHRS, CDR2 YFSETQ. The CDR3 spells CASSLEGTGTETQYF. CDR3 DNA sequence: TGCGCCAGCAGCTTGGAAGGGACAGGGACCGAGACCCAGTACTTC.

This sequence joins TRBV7-2 and TRBJ2-7; D not certain. V gave up 6 bases and J gave up 5 bases, with 17 bases separating them. The CDR3 loop spans 14 amino acids. Germline assignment: CDR1 SGHTA and CDR2 FQGNSA. The CDR3 is CASRAPEFWDEQYF. CDR3 coding DNA: TGTGCCAGCAGGGCACCGGAGTTTTGGGACGAGCAGTACTTC.